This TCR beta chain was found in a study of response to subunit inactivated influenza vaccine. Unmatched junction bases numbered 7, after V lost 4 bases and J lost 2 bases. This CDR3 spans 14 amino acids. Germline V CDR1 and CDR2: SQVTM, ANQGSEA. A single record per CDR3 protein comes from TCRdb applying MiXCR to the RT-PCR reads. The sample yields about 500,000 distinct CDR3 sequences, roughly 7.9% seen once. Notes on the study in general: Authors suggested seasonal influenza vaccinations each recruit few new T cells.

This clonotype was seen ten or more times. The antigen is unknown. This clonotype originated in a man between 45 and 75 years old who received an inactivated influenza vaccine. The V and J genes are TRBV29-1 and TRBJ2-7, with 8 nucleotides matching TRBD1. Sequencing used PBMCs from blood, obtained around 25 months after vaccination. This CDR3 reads CSVVTGENPYEQYF. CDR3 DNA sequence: TGCAGCGTTGTGACAGGGGAAAACCCCTACGAGCAGTACTTC.